The following is a T cell receptor (beta chain) sequence with its context. The specificity of this receptor is unknown. No much larger clone is present one base from it, and per-base qualities are unavailable. TCRbeta CDR3 regions were amplified from genomic DNA using the immunoSEQ Assay, a bias-controlled multiplex PCR. The published analysis was carried out like this. Nucleated cell counts per sample were estimated from amplification of reference gene primers within the assay. To quantify the absolute abundance of each unique TCRbeta CDR3 rearrangement, sequence reads were collapsed and filtered. For each sample, productive Simpson clonality was calculated by taking the square root of Simpson's diversity index across productive rearrangements. The immuneACCESS repertoire file appears here via TCRdb, limited to in-frame rearrangements. These files lack a portion of the clones; in checked studies, under half of the deficit traces to unresolved V genes, and the cause of the others is not known. The V and J calls and clone size were taken over from that table, and D and trimming were inferred from the DNA. The sample data list under 30,000 clones, and 80% to 90% of these were observed just once. The ten largest clones represent roughly 15% of the sample.

This sample is part of a study of blood T cell repertoires in COVID-19 (TCRdb year 2020). Background for the entire study: The collaborator samples originated in the United States, Italy and Spain and spanned the acute and convalescent phases of COVID-19. The material from the prospective study consisted of cDNA or gDNA derived from T cells, B-cell-depleted T cells, or PBMCs. Subjects who had been exposed to COVID-19, were actively infected with it, or had recovered from it provided the deeply sampled blood TCRbeta repertoires that made up the dataset. A freely available public database, intended as a resource for researchers studying the immune response to SARS-CoV-2, is where the repertoires were released. The samples were drawn from the first 160 participants of the ongoing ImmuneRACE study and from some 1,300 subjects provided by 6 global collaborators. The sample metadata nearly always contained a de-identified subject ID, COVID-19 status, age in years and sex. Where HLA class I and class II types were available, the types were taken from metadata supplied by the sample provider, not from assay-based typing.

Overall study results and their limits: Clinical and demographic metadata were provided uncurated, with the amount varying by source and participant.

The collaborating institutions used their own protocols to collect whole blood in K2EDTA tubes. For TCRbeta analysis, collaborators shipped samples in one of three forms: frozen whole blood, isolated PBMCs, or DNA extracted from either of those sample types. V and J are truncated by 7 bases and 6 bases respectively, leaving an intervening sequence of 17 bases. Taken from cysteine to phenylalanine, the CDR3 has 14 residues. The only DNA kept is the CDR3, 42 bases in frame from the first base. CDR1 and CDR2, looked up from the germline V gene, are SGHRS and YFSETQ. Recombination connected TRBV5-1 to TRBJ2-1; TRBD1 might be the D gene, on 6 matching bases. Sequencing was performed on peripheral blood. The origin of this receptor is a man aged 80 or over with acute or convalescent COVID-19. The sequence in DNA is TGCGCCAGCGGCGTAGGACAGACTATCAATGAGCAGTTCTTC. This gives the protein CASGVGQTINEQFF.